Below, 30 T cell receptor beta chains from the same sample are listed, as sequenced in a study of early T cells in non-severe SARS-CoV-2 infection. TCRdb passed the 5' RACE reads through MiXCR, listing each CDR3 protein once. The sample carries 80,000 or so distinct CDR3 sequences, around 16% recorded once. Material: whole blood. These receptor sequences come from an adult who was a healthcare worker with PCR-confirmed SARS-CoV-2 infection or an uninfected control (not recorded which).

The chain has TRBV27 and TRBJ2-7; 7 bases are shared with TRBD1. V trimming: 2 bases; J trimming: 4 bases; junction bases outside the gene matches: 5. Germline CDR1 MNHEY, CDR2 SMNVEV (reference sequence). There are 14 residues in the CDR3. The CDR3 spells CASSLRGRVYEQYF. The CDR3 DNA is TGTGCCAGCAGTTTAAGGGGGCGCGTATACGAGCAGTACTTC.

This clonotype has a single count. This chain connects TRBV6-2 or TRBV6-3 to TRBJ2-3; D gene ambiguous. Germline loops: CDR1 MNHEY, CDR2 SVGEGT. V was trimmed by 6 bases and J by 2 bases, leaving 12 bases between them. CDR3 length: 14 amino acids. The CDR3 region is CASREKLITDTQYF. The CDR3 DNA reads TGTGCCAGCAGAGAGAAGCTTATCACAGATACGCAGTATTTT.

This chain uses TRBV11-2 with TRBJ1-2, with no clear D. This CDR3 comprises 11 residues. Germline V gene data show CDR1 as SGHAT and CDR2 as FQNNGV. Trimming removed 5 bases from V and 9 bases from J, with 10 bases in between. The CDR3 DNA reads as TGTGCCAGCAGCAATGGGCCCCGCTACACCTTC. This encodes CASSNGPRYTF.

In its sample, this clonotype was seen many times. This chain uses TRBV12-3 or TRBV12-4 with TRBJ1-4; D may be TRBD1 (6 bases). Trimming took off 5 bases at V and 7 bases at J, with 8 bases between the two ends. The CDR3 extends over 12 amino acids. CDR3 amino acids: CASSPRGEKLFF. The CDR3 DNA follows: TGTGCCAGCAGTCCCAGGGGTGAAAAACTGTTTTTT.

This clonotype was counted a few times. This chain connects TRBV29-1 to TRBJ2-7, with D possibly TRBD2 on 5 matching bases. The V gene's germline CDR1 is SQVTM and CDR2 ANQGSEA. The CDR3 is 14 residues long. V was trimmed by 2 bases and J by 2 bases, leaving 13 bases between them. CDR3 nucleotide sequence: TGCAGCGTTGAACGAACGGGGAATCCCTACGAGCAGTACTTC. Its translation: CSVERTGNPYEQYF.

The chain has TRBV7-9 and TRBJ1-5; TRBD1 matches 7 bases. The ends lost 5 bases at V and 1 base at J; junction bases unmatched: 11. CDR3 length equals 17 residues. The germline V gene has CDR1 SEHNR and CDR2 FQNEAQ (reference sequence). CDR3 bases: TGTGCCAGCAGCCCGCTGACAGGGCTGGTAAGCAATCAGCCCCAGCATTTT. Amino acids: CASSPLTGLVSNQPQHF.

This clonotype turned up a few times. The chain couples TRBV10-3 to TRBJ1-1, with TRBD1 matching 7 bases. V dropped 2 bases and J dropped 5; count of bases not matched to a gene: 8. In germline, CDR1 is ENHRY, CDR2 SYGVKD. This CDR3 spans 15 amino acids. The CDR3 protein is CAISEREGASTEAFF. DNA for the CDR3: TGTGCCATCAGTGAGAGGGAGGGGGCGAGTACTGAAGCTTTCTTT.

This clonotype was seen at least ten times. J is TRBJ1-5 and V is TRBV2; TRBD1 matches at 9 bases. Per the germline V gene, CDR1 is SNHLY and CDR2 is FYNNEI. With V trimmed by 1 base and J by 9 bases, 4 bases remained unmatched. The CDR3 sequence is 14 residues long. CDR3 in DNA: TGTGCCAGCAGTGAAGGGGGACAGGGACGGCCCCAGCATTTT. Its protein product is CASSEGGQGRPQHF.

This clonotype was seen repeatedly, ten times or more. This chain links TRBV19 with TRBJ2-4; D may be TRBD1 (5 bases). The CDR3 totals 15 residues. The V end lost 4 bases, the J end lost 0 bases, and 10 bases lay between the germline ends. Germline CDR1 and CDR2: LNHDA and SQIVND (reference sequence). The CDR3 DNA reads as TGTGCCAGTAGTAGGTCAGGACAAGCCAAAAACATTCAGTACTTC. It codes for CASSRSGQAKNIQYF.

This chain joins TRBV20-1 and TRBJ1-6; D is uncertain. The CDR3 length is 18 residues. Germline CDR1 DFQATT, CDR2 SNEGSKA (reference sequence). V was shortened by 1 base and J by 0 bases, with 16 bases between the two germline ends. CDR3 DNA: TGCAGTGCTAGAGTTCGACTGACCGCGTCCTCCTATAATTCACCCCTCCACTTT. This sequence encodes CSARVRLTASSYNSPLHF.

This clonotype has a handful of counts. The CDR3 bases are TGTGCCAGCAGCGTGCCCACAGGGAGGTCCTACGAGCAGTACTTC. The encoded protein is CASSVPTGRSYEQYF. The rearrangement uses TRBV21-1 and TRBJ2-7. TRBV21-1 is marked as a pseudogene. This CDR3 region has 15 residues.

This chain joins TRBV28 and TRBJ2-3; possible D gene TRBD1, 5 bases. The CDR3 consists of 15 residues. Trimming took off 6 bases at V and 0 bases at J, with 13 bases between the two ends. Germline assignment: CDR1 MDHEN and CDR2 SYDVKM. DNA of the CDR3: TGTGCCAGCAGCCCGGACAAGGCTAGCACAGATACGCAGTATTTT. Its translation is CASSPDKASTDTQYF.

This clonotype was seen repeatedly, ten times or more. The genes are TRBV29-1 and TRBJ2-7; D is uncertain. This CDR3 is built from 12 residues. Germline V gene data show CDR1 as SQVTM and CDR2 as ANQGSEA. V was trimmed by 3 bases and J by 1 base, leaving 7 bases between them. The chain's CDR3 is CSVDEQSYEQYF. The CDR3 DNA reads TGCAGCGTTGACGAACAATCCTACGAGCAGTACTTC.

The chain uses TRBV9 and TRBJ1-1; no definite D call. This CDR3 comprises 15 residues. Germline V lookup: CDR1 SGDLS, CDR2 YYNGEE. V was clipped by 3 bases and J by 0 bases, with 12 bases between them. The CDR3, as DNA: TGTGCCAGCAGCGAGCAACTGGGAGTGAACACTGAAGCTTTCTTT. Translating gives CASSEQLGVNTEAFF.

The chain carries TRBV3-1 and TRBJ2-1; no definite D call. V lost 4 bases and J lost 2, with 12 bases in between. CDR3 length equals 15 residues. Per germline, CDR1 LGHDT and CDR2 YNNKEL (reference sequence). DNA for the CDR3: TGTGCCAGCAGCCTCGGGTTCCGCACCTACAATGAGCAGTTCTTC. Residues: CASSLGFRTYNEQFF.

V gene TRBV18 combines with J gene TRBJ1-1; D ambiguous. Between the trimmed V and J ends, which lost 6 bases and 4 bases, there was a span of 9 bases. This CDR3 contains 12 residues. Looked up from germline, CDR1 is KGHSH and CDR2 is LQKENI. This CDR3 is CASSPFATEAFF. In DNA, the CDR3 is TGTGCCAGCTCTCCCTTTGCCACTGAAGCTTTCTTT.

This clonotype was observed a few times. The J gene is TRBJ2-5, the V gene TRBV3-1; TRBD2 agrees at 10 bases. Unmatched junction bases numbered 5, after V lost 6 bases and J lost 1 base. Germline CDR1 reads LGHDT; CDR2 reads YNNKEL (reference sequence). The CDR3 contains 15 residues. CDR3 region: CASRDVAGGQETQYF. As DNA, the CDR3 is TGTGCCAGCAGAGATGTAGCGGGAGGCCAAGAGACCCAGTACTTC.

This chain joins TRBV4-3 and TRBJ2-2, with D uncertain. Trimming stripped 4 bases from V and 0 bases from J, with 12 bases between. The CDR3 totals 16 residues. Looked up from germline, CDR1 is LGHNA and CDR2 is YSLEER. The CDR3: CASSRFSKANTGELFF. The CDR3 DNA sequence: TGCGCCAGCAGCCGGTTCTCGAAAGCGAACACCGGGGAGCTGTTTTTT.

In its sample, this clonotype was seen many times. The chain links TRBV6-5 to TRBJ2-3; 7 bases align to TRBD1. The CDR3 spans 16 residues. J lost 0 bases, V lost 4 bases, and 7 bases had no gene match. Germline-derived CDR1 and CDR2 are MNHEY and SVGAGI. The CDR3 DNA reads as TGTGCCAGCAGTTGGACAGGCCTACTTAGCACAGATACGCAGTATTTT. This encodes CASSWTGLLSTDTQYF.

V and J are TRBV28 and TRBJ1-1; a possible D gene is TRBD1 (6 bases). The CDR3 extends over 13 amino acids. Per germline, CDR1 MDHEN and CDR2 SYDVKM. The V gene lost 3 bases and the J gene lost 5 bases, with 10 bases spanning the gap. DNA of the CDR3: TGTGCCAGCAGTTTCAGGGGCTGGACTGAAGCTTTCTTT. Amino acids: CASSFRGWTEAFF.

This chain uses TRBV7-9 with TRBJ1-2; 10 bases line up with TRBD1. The CDR3 consists of 17 residues. Germline V CDR1 and CDR2: SEHNR, FQNEAQ (reference sequence). After removal of 5 bases from V and 1 base from J, the junction contained 10 bases not matched to a gene. The CDR3 loop reads CASSRGTGADLNYGYTF. DNA of the CDR3: TGTGCCAGCAGCCGTGGGACAGGGGCGGACCTTAACTATGGCTACACCTTC.

V usage is TRBV4-2 and J usage is TRBJ2-3; D call uncertain. The germline gives CDR1 LGHNA, CDR2 YNFKEQ. CDR3 size: 15 residues. Trimming stripped 0 bases from V and 3 bases from J, with 10 bases between. The CDR3 coding sequence is TGTGCCAGCAGCCAAGAGCCAGCGAGGACAGATACGCAGTATTTT. Translated, it gives CASSQEPARTDTQYF.

The genes are TRBV7-2 and TRBJ2-3, with 8 bases matching TRBD2. Germline loops: CDR1 SGHTA, CDR2 FQGNSA. This CDR3 is built from 15 residues. V dropped 4 bases and J dropped 3; count of bases not matched to a gene: 6. The CDR3: CASSSLAGMTDTQYF. The CDR3 DNA follows: TGTGCCAGCAGCTCCTTAGCGGGAATGACAGATACGCAGTATTTT.

This clonotype was observed once. The V call is TRBV7-2, the J call TRBJ2-3; TRBD2 matches 8 bases. Germline V lookup: CDR1 SGHTA, CDR2 FQGNSA. The trim removed 5 bases at V and 2 bases at J, leaving 6 bases unmatched. The CDR3 length is 15 residues. The CDR3 region is CASSPRGGDTDTQYF. CDR3 sequence (DNA): TGTGCCAGCAGCCCCCGGGGGGGCGACACAGATACGCAGTATTTT. Full variable domain (remainder filled in from reference TRBV7-2 and TRBJ2-3): GAGVSQSPSNKVTEKGKDVELRCDPISGHTALYWYRQSLGQGLEFLIYFQGNSAPDKSGLPSDRFSAERTGGSVSTLTIQRTQQEDSAVYLCASSPRGGDTDTQYFGPGTRLTVL.

This clonotype was counted many times. The CDR3 sequence: CASSPSPGTAYEQYF. CDR3 DNA: TGTGCCAGCAGTCCCTCCCCCGGGACAGCCTACGAGCAGTACTTC. The chain combines TRBV27 with TRBJ2-7, with 7 bases fitting TRBD1. The CDR3 totals 15 residues. The V and J ends lost 5 bases and 2 bases, in that order; junction bases with no gene match: 9. The germline V gene encodes CDR1 MNHEY and CDR2 SMNVEV (reference sequence).

CDR3 region: CASSPEGRGQYF. DNA for the CDR3: TGTGCCAGCTCACCAGAGGGGCGAGGGCAGTACTTC. The V and J genes are TRBV18 and TRBJ2-7; D is perhaps TRBD1 or TRBD2 (5 bases each). CDR1 and CDR2 from the germline V gene are KGHSH and LQKENI. This CDR3 is 12 amino acids long. Trimming cost V 2 bases and J 9 bases, with 11 bases left between them.

The sample holds a few counts of this clonotype. This rearrangement joins TRBV10-2 to TRBJ2-2; D is possibly TRBD1 or TRBD2 (5 bases each). Germline assignment: CDR1 WSHSY and CDR2 SAAADI. The CDR3 extends over 16 amino acids. V lost 0 bases and J lost 4, with 12 bases in between. CDR3 sequence (DNA): TGCGCCAGCAGTGAGTCGAGGGGAGTCGGCACCGGGGAGCTGTTTTTT. This codes for CASSESRGVGTGELFF.

In this sample, this clonotype turned up a few times. V usage is TRBV20-1 and J usage is TRBJ2-7; D remains unclear. Looked up from germline, CDR1 is DFQATT and CDR2 is SNEGSKA (reference sequence). This CDR3 region has 12 residues. Trimming stripped 3 bases from V and 0 bases from J, with 6 bases between. CDR3 nucleotide sequence: TGCAGTGCTAGTCACCTCTCCTACGAGCAGTACTTC. Translation: CSASHLSYEQYF.

J is TRBJ2-7 and V is TRBV18, with TRBD1 matching 9 bases. The CDR3 has 14 residues. After removal of 5 bases from V and 5 bases from J, the junction contained 7 bases not matched to a gene. Germline values: CDR1 KGHSH, CDR2 LQKENI. In nucleotides, the CDR3 is TGTGCCAGCTCAACATACAGGGGGCTGGACGAGCAGTACTTC. Translating it yields CASSTYRGLDEQYF.

This clonotype was observed a few times. The chain has TRBV11-2 and TRBJ1-1, with D perhaps TRBD1 (5 bases). The V end lost 4 bases, the J end lost 3 bases, and 12 bases lay between the germline ends. This CDR3 comprises 14 residues. CDR1 SGHAT and CDR2 FQNNGV come from the germline V gene. CDR3: CASSSTDSHTEAFF. CDR3 DNA sequence: TGTGCCAGCAGCTCAACCGACAGCCACACTGAAGCTTTCTTT.